A selection of T cell receptor beta chains follows, all from one sample in a study of T cell responses to AZD1222 COVID-19 vaccine. Using immunoSEQ multiplex PCR, the repertoire was profiled, and TCRdb retains in-frame clones only, with some absent. The sample lists some 150,000 clones; about 87% were seen once. Sequencing used peripheral blood, obtained 28 days after the second AZD1222 dose. The source of these receptors is an adult who received the AZD1222 COVID-19 vaccine. CDR3s include the opening cysteine and the closing phenylalanine or tryptophan. Fields, in order: D gene, J gene, clone size, V gene, CDR3 protein, CDR3 DNA. D genes are given only for firm matches. Clone size, where shown, is once, few, many, or a class for clones that have expanded.

>TRBD2|TRBJ2-2|once|TRBV27
CASNKLAAGTTNTGELFF
TGTGCCAGCAATAAACTAGCGGCCGGGACTACAAACACCGGGGAGCTGTTTTTT
>NA|TRBJ1-4|NA|TRBV28
CASSLGSDLRELFF
TGTGCCAGCAGCCTGGGTTCCGATCTCCGTGAACTGTTTTTT
>NA|TRBJ1-5|NA|TRBV6-5
CASRQILGSNQPQHF
TGTGCCTCCCGGCAGATTCTTGGTAGCAATCAGCCCCAGCATTTT
>TRBD2|TRBJ2-7|once|TRBV7-2
CASSASGTSVSYEQYF
TGTGCCAGCAGCGCATCCGGGACTAGCGTTTCCTACGAGCAGTACTTC
>NA|TRBJ1-2|NA|TRBV5-6
CASSLQRIYGYTF
TGTGCCAGCAGCTTGCAGCGGATCTATGGCTACACCTTC
>TRBD1|TRBJ1-2|NA|TRBV9
CASSVEGQGRGYTF
TGTGCCAGCAGCGTAGAGGGACAGGGCCGTGGCTACACCTTC
>NA|TRBJ2-2|NA|TRBV7-3
CASSWGTGSPKELFF
TGTGCCAGCAGCTGGGGTACAGGGTCGCCGAAGGAGCTGTTTTTT
>TRBD2|TRBJ2-3|NA|TRBV5-4
CASSRGLAGVGADTQYF
TGTGCCAGCAGCCGGGGACTAGCGGGAGTGGGAGCAGATACGCAGTATTTT
>NA|TRBJ2-3|NA|TRBV7-9
CASSLFSQGSTDTQYF
TGTGCCAGCAGCTTATTCTCACAGGGCAGCACAGATACGCAGTATTTT
>NA|TRBJ1-4|NA|TRBV7-6
CASSSRRNEKLFF
TGTGCCAGCAGCTCCCGGAGGAATGAAAAACTGTTTTTT
>NA|TRBJ1-1|NA|TRBV3-1/TRBV3-2
CASSLRGAGMNTEAFF
TGTGCCAGCAGCCTAAGGGGGGCGGGTATGAACACTGAAGCTTTCTTT
>TRBD1|TRBJ2-7|NA|TRBV3-1/TRBV3-2
CASSRNPSGTGAYEQYF
TGTGCCAGCAGCCGCAATCCCTCGGGGACAGGGGCTTACGAGCAGTACTTC
>NA|TRBJ1-1|NA|TRBV27
CASSPQGLPGGTEAFF
TGTGCCAGCAGCCCTCAAGGCCTGCCCGGAGGGACTGAAGCTTTCTTT
>NA|TRBJ1-2|NA|TRBV5-4
CASSQPGAPNWGYTF
TGTGCCAGCAGCCAACCGGGAGCTCCTAATTGGGGCTACACCTTC
>TRBD1|TRBJ2-2|NA|TRBV29-1
CSVEPRQGARPGELFF
TGCAGCGTTGAGCCACGACAGGGGGCCAGGCCCGGGGAGCTGTTTTTT
>NA|TRBJ1-1|NA|TRBV21-1
CASSKVPGMRNTEAFF
TGTGCCAGCAGCAAAGTACCCGGGATGAGGAACACTGAAGCTTTCTTT
>TRBD1|TRBJ1-1|once|TRBV6-4
CASSRDRGLNTEAFF
TGTGCCAGCAGTAGGGACAGGGGTCTGAACACTGAAGCTTTCTTT
>NA|TRBJ2-2|NA|TRBV12-5
CASGWAGAAGELFF
TGTGCTAGTGGTTGGGCGGGGGCGGCCGGGGAGCTGTTTTTT
>TRBD2|TRBJ2-1|NA|TRBV28
CASSLTGPGGLNEQFF
TGTGCCAGCAGCCTAACCGGGCCGGGGGGATTAAATGAGCAGTTCTTC
>NA|TRBJ2-7|NA|TRBV7-9
CASSQRGAYEQYF
TGTGCCAGCAGCCAGAGGGGGGCGTACGAGCAGTACTTC
>TRBD1|TRBJ1-2|once|TRBV2
CASTGTGGSGYTF
TGTGCCAGCACCGGGACAGGGGGCAGTGGCTACACCTTC
>TRBD2|TRBJ2-7|NA|TRBV10-3
CAISDPGLDGPSYEQYF
TGTGCCATCAGTGACCCGGGACTAGATGGGCCCTCCTACGAGCAGTACTTC
>TRBD2|TRBJ2-7|few|TRBV4-2
CASSPLLAGGAPYEQYF
TGTGCCAGCAGCCCCTTACTAGCGGGAGGGGCCCCCTACGAGCAGTACTTC
>TRBD1|TRBJ2-6|NA|TRBV6-2/TRBV6-3
CASSLYRGLGANVLTF
TGTGCCAGCAGCCTGTACAGGGGTCTGGGGGCCAACGTCCTGACTTTC
>NA|TRBJ1-5|once|TRBV28
CASSVGGGSNQPQHF
TGTGCCAGCAGCGTAGGGGGGGGTAGCAATCAGCCCCAGCATTTT
>TRBD1|TRBJ1-1|NA|TRBV7-9
CASSLTDRGAFF
TGTGCCAGCAGCTTAACGGACAGGGGAGCTTTCTTT
>TRBD1|TRBJ1-5|once|TRBV10-2
CASSDRDRGASNQPQHF
TGCGCCAGCAGTGACAGAGACAGGGGAGCTAGCAATCAGCCCCAGCATTTT
>NA|TRBJ2-3|NA|TRBV7-2
CASSLGARTDTQYF
TGTGCCAGCAGCTTAGGGGCTCGCACAGATACGCAGTATTTT
>NA|TRBJ1-1|NA|TRBV20-1
CSGSDGTEAFF
TGCAGTGGCAGCGATGGCACTGAAGCTTTCTTT
>NA|TRBJ2-5|NA|TRBV11-2
CASSFGGGGSGLETQYF
TGTGCCAGCAGCTTCGGAGGAGGGGGTAGCGGTTTAGAGACCCAGTACTTC
>NA|TRBJ2-7|NA|TRBV6-1
CASSLPQVTSYEQYF
TGTGCCAGCAGCCTTCCCCAGGTTACCTCCTACGAGCAGTACTTC
>NA|TRBJ1-2|NA|TRBV7-2
CASSLVYRQGYTF
TGTGCCAGCAGCTTAGTGTATAGGCAGGGCTACACCTTC
>NA|TRBJ1-1|NA|TRBV5-1
CASSLGMGIATEAFF
TGCGCCAGCAGCTTGGGGATGGGTATTGCCACTGAAGCTTTCTTT
>NA|TRBJ1-5|NA|TRBV19
CASSRRENQPQHF
TGTGCCAGTTCTCGTAGGGAGAATCAGCCCCAGCATTTT
>TRBD2|TRBJ2-3|NA|TRBV19
CASSTLAGGKTDTQYF
TGTGCCAGTAGTACCTTAGCGGGAGGGAAGACAGATACGCAGTATTTT
>NA|TRBJ2-7|NA|TRBV28
CASTVAKPGEQYF
TGTGCCAGCACCGTCGCGAAACCAGGCGAGCAGTACTTC
>NA|TRBJ1-2|NA|TRBV19
CASKEGGYGYTF
TGTGCCAGTAAAGAGGGTGGCTATGGCTACACCTTC
>TRBD2|TRBJ2-7|NA|TRBV3-1/TRBV3-2
CASSQATSGYEQYF
TGTGCCAGCAGCCAAGCCACTAGCGGCTACGAGCAGTACTTC
>NA|TRBJ2-6|NA|TRBV19
CASIGGHSGANVLTF
TGTGCCAGTATTGGTGGGCACTCTGGGGCCAACGTCCTGACTTTC
>NA|TRBJ2-3|NA|TRBV28
CAIGEETDTQYF
TGTGCCATCGGGGAGGAAACAGATACGCAGTATTTT